This T cell receptor (beta chain) is from a study of a mutant IDH1 vaccine in newly diagnosed glioma. For the study at large: Eight vaccinations went to patients in weeks 1, 3, 5, 7, 11, 15, 19, 23. Radiotherapy, temozolomide, or both had been given previously, and both were given to most. Vaccination was launched 4-6 weeks after radiotherapy alone, or with temozolomide cycles.

The germline V gene encodes CDR1 LGHNA and CDR2 YNFKEQ. The CDR3 totals 14 residues. The ends were cut back, 4 bases at V and 4 bases at J, with 13 bases in the middle. Of note for this clone: Its antigen is as yet unknown.

Time point indicated: week 23, last vaccination. What each vaccine dose contained was 300 ug of mutant IDH1 20-mer peptide, accompanied by topical imiquimod. Astrocytomas that were new, WHO grade 3 or 4, IDH1-mutant and ATRX-lost were present in the donors. Libraries were prepared by immunoSEQ multiplex PCR; TCRdb keeps only in-frame clonotypes and omits some of them. The sample includes around 85,000 clones, almost 85% seen only once; the top ten take 2% to 2.5%. Here the sequenced sample was PBMCs, taken from a glioma patient whose treatment included an IDH1 peptide vaccine. The J gene is TRBJ2-5, the V gene TRBV4-2, with D perhaps being TRBD1 or TRBD2 (5 bases each). The TCR sequence derives from a young man with glioma. Some clones in this sample may be carry-over from other donors' samples. The CDR3 spells CASSPSGTSETQYF. The CDR3 DNA is TGTGCCAGCAGCCCATCCGGGACGTCAGAGACCCAGTACTTC.